This T cell receptor (beta chain) stems from a study of T cell changes during pregnancy in multiple sclerosis (dated by TCRdb to between 2017 and 2020). A note on the overall study: The study looked at changes in the T cell repertoire across pregnancy in women with multiple sclerosis.

Libraries came from the immunoSEQ multiplex PCR assay. TCRdb re-hosts the immuneACCESS table, in-frame sequences only. Its copies lack some clones; in the studies checked, an unresolved V gene accounts for under half of them, and the cause for the rest is not known. Within this sample are 30,000 to 40,000 clones, with approximately 94% of them counted one time only. The top ten clonotypes cover approximately 0.42% of the sample. Concerning this clone itself: What antigen it recognizes has not been identified. No clone much larger than this one lies a single base away; base qualities are absent.

The sequences come from CD4+ T cells from peripheral blood mononuclear cells, collected in the second trimester of pregnancy. This TCR was sampled from a female donor with multiple sclerosis, enrolled in a pregnancy study.

In nucleotide form, the sequence is TGCGCCATCGGACAGGGGGTTCCCTACGAGCAGTACTTC. Its coded protein is CAIGQGVPYEQYF. The chain uses TRBV10-2 and TRBJ2-7, and TRBD1 aligns with 10 junction nucleotides. V ends up 10 bases short and J 2 bases short, with an unmatched junction base count of 5. Its CDR3 holds 13 amino acids, cysteine through phenylalanine. Just the 39-base CDR3 DNA is kept, in frame starting at base 1. According to the germline V gene, CDR1 reads WSHSY and CDR2 reads SAAADI.